Listed below are T cell receptor beta chains from one sample, sequenced in a study of beta chain features in type 1 diabetes. Here immunoSEQ multiplex PCR was the method, and the copy in TCRdb shows in-frame clones only, minus some. The sample lists around 150,000 clones; about a tenth were seen once. Sequencing was performed on central memory CD4+ T cells from blood. Source of these receptors: a man aged 25-45 years with type 1 diabetes. CDR3s include the opening cysteine and the closing phenylalanine or tryptophan. D genes are given only for firm matches. The listing skips clone size in some rows; elsewhere it reads once, few, many or a size class.

D	length	size	V	J	CDR3	DNA
NA	16	NA	TRBV5-1	TRBJ1-5	CASSEGTGPSNQPQHF	TGCGCCAGCAGCGAGGGTACAGGGCCTAGCAATCAGCCCCAGCATTTT
TRBD1	14	few	TRBV9	TRBJ2-7	CASSVGGQAYEQYF	TGTGCCAGCAGCGTAGGCGGACAGGCCTACGAGCAGTACTTC
TRBD1	14	NA	TRBV7-7	TRBJ2-2	CASSFYRGAGELFF	TGTGCCAGCAGCTTCTACAGGGGAGCCGGGGAGCTGTTTTTT
TRBD2	17	NA	TRBV9	TRBJ2-1	CASSSSHPGLAINEQFF	TGTGCCAGCAGCTCATCTCACCCGGGACTAGCTATCAATGAGCAGTTCTTC
TRBD2	15	NA	TRBV18	TRBJ2-1	CASSQGTSGMVEQFF	TGTGCCAGCTCACAAGGGACTAGCGGGATGGTTGAGCAGTTCTTC
NA	13	few	TRBV23-1	TRBJ2-7	CASISLRGYEQYF	TGCGCCAGCATCTCTCTCCGGGGCTACGAGCAGTACTTC
NA	13	NA	TRBV30	TRBJ1-1	CAWEGQANSEAFF	TGTGCCTGGGAGGGACAAGCGAACAGTGAAGCTTTCTTT
NA	16	NA	TRBV5-1	TRBJ2-1	CASVAWGQGSYNEQFF	TGCGCCAGCGTCGCTTGGGGTCAGGGGTCCTACAATGAGCAGTTCTTC
NA	14	NA	TRBV5-1	TRBJ1-3	CASSPHGSGNTIYF	TGCGCCAGCAGCCCCCACGGTTCTGGAAACACCATATATTTT
NA	11	NA	TRBV10-2	TRBJ2-7	CASADYYEQYF	TGCGCCAGCGCGGACTATTACGAGCAGTACTTC
TRBD2	14	few	TRBV7-9	TRBJ2-5	CASSLAGGQETQYF	TGTGCCAGCAGCTTAGCGGGAGGGCAAGAGACCCAGTACTTC
NA	13	NA	TRBV7-8	TRBJ2-1	CASSYDSDNEQFF	TGTGCCAGCAGCTATGACTCGGACAATGAGCAGTTCTTC
NA	13	NA	TRBV2	TRBJ1-4	CASSVSGEEKLFF	TGTGCCAGCAGTGTATCGGGTGAGGAAAAACTGTTTTTT
TRBD2	13	few	TRBV10-3	TRBJ2-1	CAISDLADNEQFF	TGTGCCATCAGTGACCTAGCGGACAATGAGCAGTTCTTC
TRBD2	15	few	TRBV7-2	TRBJ2-1	CASSLRLAGRNEQFF	TGTGCCAGCAGCTTAAGGCTAGCGGGAAGGAATGAGCAGTTCTTC
TRBD1	15	NA	TRBV9	TRBJ1-1	CASSVGGQGNTEAFF	TGTGCCAGCAGCGTAGGGGGACAGGGAAACACTGAAGCTTTCTTT
TRBD1	14	few	TRBV28	TRBJ2-1	CEVAGTGKNNEQFF	TGTGAGGTCGCGGGGACAGGAAAGAACAATGAGCAGTTCTTC
NA	17	few	TRBV28	TRBJ1-4	CASSSSGNRVTNEKLFF	TGTGCCAGCAGTTCCTCAGGGAATCGGGTGACTAATGAAAAACTGTTTTTT
NA	13	few	TRBV6-1	TRBJ1-2	CASSFTVNYGYTF	TGTGCCAGCAGTTTCACAGTAAACTATGGCTACACCTTC
TRBD1	14	few	TRBV7-2	TRBJ2-4	CASSLGGQGNIQYF	TGTGCCAGCAGCTTGGGGGGACAGGGAAACATTCAGTACTTC
TRBD1	16	NA	TRBV23-1	TRBJ2-7	CASRRQGPIGSYEQYF	TGCGCCAGCAGAAGACAGGGACCCATCGGATCCTACGAGCAGTACTTC
NA	16	NA	TRBV5-1	TRBJ2-2	CASSLTGFGNTGELFF	TGCGCCAGCAGCTTGACAGGGTTCGGTAACACCGGGGAGCTGTTTTTT
TRBD2	16	NA	TRBV10-3	TRBJ2-1	CAIRGLAGGPYNEQFF	TGTGCCATCAGGGGACTAGCGGGAGGACCCTACAATGAGCAGTTCTTC